Below are 6 T cell receptor beta chains sequenced from a single sample in a study of blood T cell repertoires in COVID-19. Repertoires were generated with immunoSEQ multiplex PCR, while TCRdb's copy carries only in-frame clones and drops some. In the table there are about 170,000 clones, about 80% of which are singletons. Sequencing used peripheral blood. The receptors derive from a man aged 70 or older with active or convalescent COVID-19.

This clone qualifies as medium-sized. One end of the junction fails to match germline, which may point to a read error. This rearrangement joins TRBV13 to TRBJ2-7; tentative D call: TRBD2 (7 bases). Germline CDR1 reads PRHDT; CDR2 reads FYEKMQ (reference sequence). CDR3 length equals 13 residues. CDR3: CASSLGGANEQYF. DNA for the CDR3: TGTGCCAGCAGCCTAGGGGGGGCCAACGAGCAGTACTTC.

V usage is TRBV5-1 and J usage is TRBJ1-4, with TRBD1 identical over 9 bases. Trimming at V came to 6 bases and at J to 5 bases, leaving 5 bases not matched to a gene. The CDR3 sequence is 14 residues long. In germline, CDR1 is SGHRS, CDR2 YFSETQ. CDR3 residues: CASNPGTGNEKLFF. In DNA, the CDR3 is TGCGCCAGCAACCCGGGGACAGGGAATGAAAAACTGTTTTTT.

This chain uses TRBV18 with TRBJ2-7, with D possibly being TRBD1 (5 bases). The V end was cut by 3 bases, the J end by 1 base, with 16 bases between. There are 16 residues in the CDR3. Germline V gene sequence: CDR1 KGHSH, CDR2 LQKENI. This CDR3 is CASSPPRQWGSYEQYF. The CDR3 nucleotides read TGTGCCAGCTCACCCCCTCGACAGTGGGGATCCTACGAGCAGTACTTC.

The rearrangement links TRBV5-6 to TRBJ2-1; possible D gene TRBD2, 6 bases. V was cut by 0 bases and J by 9 bases, with 22 bases left in between. Germline V gene data show CDR1 as SGHDT and CDR2 as YYEEEE. The CDR3 is 17 amino acids. The CDR3 DNA follows: TGTGCCAGCAGCTTGGGCTTTAAACCGGGGGTTGGGGGTGAGCAGTTCTTC. Amino acid sequence: CASSLGFKPGVGGEQFF.

The chain recombines TRBV7-8 with TRBJ1-5; D unresolved. The germline V gene encodes CDR1 SGHVS and CDR2 FQNEAQ. V lost 3 bases and J 4 bases, leaving 13 bases between the germline ends. The CDR3 sequence is 15 residues long. The CDR3 spells CASSLSLLRNQPQHF. The CDR3 DNA is TGTGCCAGCAGCTTGTCCCTACTTCGGAATCAGCCCCAGCATTTT.

The J gene is TRBJ2-2, the V gene TRBV28; D possibly corresponds to TRBD2 (6 bases). CDR1 is MDHEN and CDR2 is SYDVKM in the germline V gene. This CDR3 spans 15 amino acids. Trimming left V 2 bases short and J 3 bases short, with 10 bases between. CDR3 sequence reads: CASSLGGGHTGELFF. The CDR3 nucleotides read TGTGCCAGCAGTTTAGGCGGAGGGCACACCGGGGAGCTGTTTTTT. The whole variable domain, filled in from reference TRBV28 and TRBJ2-2, reads DVKVTQSSRYLVKRTGEKVFLECVQDMDHENMFWYRQDPGLGLRLIYFSYDVKMKEKGDIPEGYSVSREKKERFSLILESASTNQTSMYLCASSLGGGHTGELFFGEGSRLTVL.